This is a list of T cell receptor beta chains from one sample in a study of blood T cells in healthy people across ages. TCRdb called the 5' RACE reads again in MiXCR, with one record for every CDR3 protein. This table holds roughly 2 million distinct CDR3 sequences, 49% found once. Sequencing input: blood. These receptors were obtained from a woman between 40 and 55 years old in good health. The CDR3 runs from the conserved cysteine through the conserved F or W. Fields, in order: V gene, clone size, CDR3 protein. Clone size appears in some rows only: once, few, many, or a class for an expanded clone.

>TRBV29-1|NA
CSVQTGTSHQETQYF
>TRBV20-1|NA
CSAGGGNYNEQFF
>TRBV27|NA
CASSLTLGRPQHF
>TRBV7-8|NA
CASSLEVSVRWRSTDTQYF
>TRBV27|NA
CASSFRTSGGALDTQYF
>TRBV5-1|NA
CASSTGRGSSYEQYF
>TRBV5-1|NA
CASSFGPLAGGSYEQYF
>TRBV27|NA
CACSSPGGQETQYF
>TRBV27|NA
CARRDRHEQYF
>TRBV25-1|NA
CASTPGQGRKTFF
>TRBV6-5|NA
CASMTGGDNEQFF
>TRBV7-2|NA
CASSFAGGSGANVLTF
>TRBV3-1|NA
CASSPSSGGAETQYF
>TRBV7-8|few
CASSFRVPFEQYF
>TRBV4-2|once
CASSQVGDFDTEAFF
>TRBV4-2|few
CASSQDVGFIPNYGYTF
>TRBV4-1|NA
CASSQGGTAEQFF
>TRBV7-2|few
CASSPQGLAKNIQYF
>TRBV15|NA
CATSALQETQYF
>TRBV6-5|NA
CASRTRGSTDTQYF
>TRBV7-2|NA
CASSLHGGGRYEQYF
>TRBV2|NA
CASRSRGLNEKLFF
>TRBV13|NA
CASSSQLGLAESIQETQYF
>TRBV27|NA
CASSLSAGAGPKNIQYF
>TRBV5-1|NA
CASSVGADREAFF
>TRBV9|NA
CASSVDPGTGAYEQYF
>TRBV5-1|few
CASSSGQGHDEQFF
>TRBV12-3/TRBV12-4|NA
CASSPSGTNTEAFF
>TRBV29-1|few
CSVWTGRETQYF
>TRBV6-5|NA
CASSNPRGYNEQFF
>TRBV6-1|many
CASSPLAGRSYEQYF
>TRBV9|NA
CASSVDRGAAETQYF
>TRBV6-5|few
CASSSTGGSYTF
>TRBV2|NA
CASSPSRPHNEKLFF
>TRBV6-2/TRBV6-3|NA
CASSQLKDYEQYF
>TRBV6-2/TRBV6-3|NA
CASTPPGLRSDTYF
>TRBV10-3|once
CAISESKGVDGYTF
>TRBV5-1|few
CASSPRQGAVQQYF